This T cell receptor (beta chain) came from a study of T cells in Graves' hyperthyroidism and ophthalmopathy. Study-level findings and limits: Patients with ophthalmopathy were separated from those with stable hyperthyroidism by a 13 V-J model. Most thyroid clonotypes expanded above 0.001 were also detected in blood.

V lost 0 bases to trimming and J lost 0 bases; unmatched junction nucleotides: 1. The CDR3 consists of 15 residues. Germline CDR1 MGHRA, CDR2 YSYEKL. Researchers took RNA transcripts and amplified the TCR beta CDR3 regions from them. The HTBI primer set served for first-round RT-PCR of the TCR CDR3. TCRdb redid the calling of the multiplex PCR reads with MiXCR, one entry per CDR3 protein. The sample has fewer than 600,000 distinct CDR3 sequences; 13% to 15% are singletons. This clonotype appeared many times. Its specificity is not known. Sequenced input: blood. The clonotype comes from a woman aged 40 to 49 with Graves' hyperthyroidism. The chain recombines TRBV4-1 with TRBJ1-1; 7 nucleotides align to TRBD1. This CDR3 is CASSQEGTVNTEAFF. The CDR3 DNA sequence: TGCGCCAGCAGCCAAGAAGGGACAGTGAACACTGAAGCTTTCTTT.